This T cell receptor beta chain derives from a study of cytomegalovirus exposure and HLA in healthy donors. About the study: Of 350 to 400 genotyped donors, 81% grouped in the Caucasian-associated ancestry cluster. Notes on the study in general: Relative to the roughly 700-donor mean, N-insertions were reportedly fewer in an Asian-associated ancestry cluster in a later analysis. Excluded were some V segments that proved indistinguishable, including TRBV6-2 and TRBV6-3.

To note about this clone: What it binds is unknown.

PCR employed 60 Vbeta and 13 Jbeta primers. The data were produced by immunoSEQ multiplex PCR, yet TCRdb's version contains in-frame clones alone and is incomplete. In the table there are about 180,000 clones, around 70% of which are singletons. V gave up 5 bases and J gave up 2 bases; unmatched junction bases: 13. Per the germline V gene, CDR1 is GTSNPN and CDR2 is SVGIG (reference sequence). The CDR3 contains 17 residues. Donors were ostensibly healthy at sampling, although undocumented immune exposures were probable. The receptor's source is a male donor in good health and CMV-seronegative. Sequenced: PBMCs. The rearrangement uses TRBV30 and TRBJ2-3; 10 bases map to TRBD1. DNA for the CDR3: TGTGCCTGGGTCGCGCGACGGGACAGGGGATACACAGATACGCAGTATTTT. Residues: CAWVARRDRGYTDTQYF.